Shown below are 14 T cell receptor beta chains from a single sample sequenced in a study of shared clonotypes between healthy human individuals. Data came from immunoSEQ multiplex PCR; TCRdb stores just in-frame clones and leaves some out. The sample yields some 1.4 million clones, around 97% seen once. The sample was naive CD4+ T cells sorted from blood. Subset here: CD45RA+ positively selected. These receptors all stem from a man aged 25-45 years in good health.

This chain links TRBV5-3 with TRBJ1-1, with 7 positions matching TRBD1. TRBV5-3 is placed among ORFs of uncertain function. Losses at the gene ends were 4 bases for V and 1 base for J; bases not matched to a gene: 16. There are 18 residues in the CDR3. CDR3 loop: CARSPKRRGLRRNTEAFF. CDR3 nucleotides: TGTGCCAGAAGCCCCAAAAGAAGGGGGCTTCGGAGGAACACTGAAGCTTTCTTT.

The chain combines TRBV28 with TRBJ2-1, with D tentatively TRBD1 or TRBD2 (5 bases each). Germline CDR1 reads MDHEN; CDR2 reads SYDVKM. The CDR3 sequence is 19 residues long. V dropped 6 bases and J dropped 0 bases, with 24 bases sitting between them. In nucleotides, the CDR3 is TGTGCCAGCAGCCCCCCGGGGCTTCGGACTCTGAGCTCCTACAATGAGCAGTTCTTC. It specifies CASSPPGLRTLSSYNEQFF. Supplemented by reference TRBV28 and TRBJ2-1, the full variable domain reads DVKVTQSSRYLVKRTGEKVFLECVQDMDHENMFWYRQDPGLGLRLIYFSYDVKMKEKGDIPEGYSVSREKKERFSLILESASTNQTSMYLCASSPPGLRTLSSYNEQFFGPGTRLTVL.

This chain connects TRBV7-4 to TRBJ2-3, with D possibly TRBD1 on 6 matching bases. Germline CDR1 and CDR2: SGHVT and SQSDAQ. V was pared by 1 base and J by 2 bases, with 10 bases between. CDR3 length equals 15 residues. The CDR3 DNA sequence: TGTGCCAGCAGCTTAGTGGGACATCCCACAGATACGCAGTATTTT. It is translated as CASSLVGHPTDTQYF.

The chain couples TRBV11-1 to TRBJ2-1; 8 bases line up with TRBD2. CDR1 and CDR2 from the germline V gene are SGHAT and FQDESV (reference sequence). J lost 9 bases, V lost 2 bases, and 21 bases had no gene match. The CDR3 has 19 amino acids. In nucleotides, the CDR3 is TGTGCCAGCAGCTTAATCCTTGTGCTAAGCGGGAGTGTTCGGGGTGAGCAGTTCTTC. It codes for CASSLILVLSGSVRGEQFF.

Points on this clone: The identical CDR3 is also encoded by other nucleotide sequences in the sample. The chain couples TRBV6-6 to TRBJ1-1; D call uncertain. The CDR3 extends over 13 amino acids. Germline V gives CDR1 MNHNY, CDR2 SVGAGI (reference sequence). V lost 0 bases and J lost 1, with 3 bases in between. The CDR3: CASSYSQNTEAFF. The CDR3 region has the DNA TGTGCCAGCAGTTACTCGCAGAACACTGAAGCTTTCTTT.

This sequence joins TRBV5-1 and TRBJ2-7; D is undetermined. CDR1 SGHRS and CDR2 YFSETQ come from the germline V gene. Trimming left V 4 bases short and J 0 bases short, with 11 bases between. The CDR3 totals 14 residues. The CDR3 sequence is CASSPITSSYEQYF. The CDR3 nucleotides read TGCGCCAGCAGCCCTATAACGAGCTCCTACGAGCAGTACTTC.

This chain links TRBV4-1 with TRBJ2-3; 11 nucleotides match TRBD1. This CDR3 region has 17 residues. Germline lookup yields CDR1 MGHRA and CDR2 YSYEKL. Germline trimming cut 0 bases from V and 5 bases from J; bases unmatched to any gene: 7. The CDR3 region has the DNA TGCGCCAGCAGCCAAGATCTGGACAGGGGGCGGTTAGATACGCAGTATTTT. As protein: CASSQDLDRGRLDTQYF.

V is TRBV6-6 and J is TRBJ2-5; D tentatively reads TRBD1 or TRBD2 (6 bases each). V was shortened by 2 bases and J by 5 bases, with 12 bases between the two germline ends. The CDR3 has 14 amino acids. Per germline, CDR1 MNHNY and CDR2 SVGAGI (reference sequence). The CDR3 DNA follows: TGTGCCAGCAGTTACGGGGGGCTAGTGGAGACCCAGTACTTC. It codes for CASSYGGLVETQYF.

V usage is TRBV7-6 and J usage is TRBJ1-2; maybe TRBD1 (5 bases). CDR1 is SGHVS and CDR2 is FNYEAQ in the germline V gene. Trimming removed 4 bases at V and 4 bases at J, with 22 bases between. The CDR3 is 17 residues long. The DNA for the CDR3 is TGTGCCAGCAGCTCCGCGAGCGGGGGGGGGTCGAGCTATGGCTACACCTTC. Protein: CASSSASGGGSSYGYTF.

Comment on this clone: This sample includes further DNA sequences coding for the same CDR3. The chain recombines TRBV5-1 with TRBJ2-7; D is ambiguous. Germline values: CDR1 SGHRS, CDR2 YFSETQ. The CDR3 totals 14 residues. V lost 4 bases and J lost 0, with 11 bases in between. The CDR3 sequence is CASSPRVSSYEQYF. The DNA of the CDR3 is TGCGCCAGCAGCCCCCGCGTAAGCTCCTACGAGCAGTACTTC.

The V call is TRBV4-1, the J call TRBJ1-1, with 7 bases fitting TRBD1. The CDR3 covers 16 residues. CDR1 is MGHRA, CDR2 YSYEKL, per germline. Germline trimming cut 6 bases from V and 1 base from J; bases unmatched to any gene: 11. CDR3 sequence (DNA): TGCGCCAGCAGAAGTCTGACAGGGATGGGGAACACTGAAGCTTTCTTT. It codes for CASRSLTGMGNTEAFF.

This clone was seen a single time. The chain recombines TRBV18 with TRBJ2-7; D may be TRBD1 (5 bases). CDR3 length: 14 residues. Germline V gives CDR1 KGHSH, CDR2 LQKENI. V lost 3 bases, J lost 4 bases, and 13 bases lay in between. The CDR3 sequence is CASSPLQGQYEQYF. The CDR3 DNA is TGTGCCAGCTCACCCTTGCAGGGTCAATACGAGCAGTACTTC.

With respect to this clone: The sample holds other DNA sequences that translate to the same CDR3. J is TRBJ2-2 and V is TRBV11-3, with no clear D. V lost 1 base to trimming and J lost 1 base, with 4 bases between them. Germline CDR1 SGHNT, CDR2 YENEEA. The CDR3 extends over 14 amino acids. The CDR3 spells CASSLGGNTGELFF. The CDR3 coding sequence is TGTGCCAGCAGCTTAGGGGGGAACACCGGGGAGCTGTTTTTT.

This sequence joins TRBV4-3 and TRBJ1-1, with a weak D call TRBD1 (5 bases). In germline, CDR1 is LGHNA, CDR2 YSLEER. This CDR3 spans 17 amino acids. V dropped 0 bases and J dropped 7 bases, with 21 bases sitting between them. The CDR3 reads CASSQDMASGGLSEAFF. The CDR3 nucleotides read TGCGCCAGCAGCCAAGACATGGCGTCGGGGGGATTGAGTGAAGCTTTCTTT.